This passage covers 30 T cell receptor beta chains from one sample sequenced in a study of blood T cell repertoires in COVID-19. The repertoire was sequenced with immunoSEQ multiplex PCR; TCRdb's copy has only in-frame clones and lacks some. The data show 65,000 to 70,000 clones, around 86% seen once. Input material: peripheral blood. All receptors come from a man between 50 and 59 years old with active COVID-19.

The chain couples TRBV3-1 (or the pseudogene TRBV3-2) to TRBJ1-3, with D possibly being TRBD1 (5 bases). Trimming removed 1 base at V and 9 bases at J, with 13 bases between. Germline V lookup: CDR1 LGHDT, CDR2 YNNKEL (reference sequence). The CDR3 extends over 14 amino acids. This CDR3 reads CASSQAKGPGTIYF. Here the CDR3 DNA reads TGTGCCAGCAGCCAAGCTAAGGGGCCGGGCACCATATATTTT.

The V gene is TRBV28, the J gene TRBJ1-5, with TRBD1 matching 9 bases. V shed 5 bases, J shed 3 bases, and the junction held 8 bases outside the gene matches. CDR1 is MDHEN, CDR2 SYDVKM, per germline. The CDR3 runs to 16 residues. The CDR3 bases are TGTGCCAGCAGTGTATCCGGGACAGGGATCAATCAGCCCCAGCATTTT. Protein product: CASSVSGTGINQPQHF.

CDR3 amino acids: CASSAEGPRSYGYTF. CDR3 nucleotides: TGTGCCAGCAGCGCGGAGGGTCCTCGGAGCTATGGCTACACCTTC. J is TRBJ1-2 and V is TRBV5-4; D gene uncertain. Germline V gives CDR1 SGHNT, CDR2 YYREEE (reference sequence). There are 15 residues in the CDR3. Trimming left V 4 bases short and J 4 bases short, with 17 bases between.

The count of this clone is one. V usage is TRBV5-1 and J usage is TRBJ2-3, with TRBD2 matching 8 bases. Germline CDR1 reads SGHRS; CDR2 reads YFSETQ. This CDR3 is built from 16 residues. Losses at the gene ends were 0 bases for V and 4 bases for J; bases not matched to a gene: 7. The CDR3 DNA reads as TGCGCCAGCAGCTTGGGTGGTAGCGGGAACGCAGATACGCAGTATTTT. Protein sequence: CASSLGGSGNADTQYF.

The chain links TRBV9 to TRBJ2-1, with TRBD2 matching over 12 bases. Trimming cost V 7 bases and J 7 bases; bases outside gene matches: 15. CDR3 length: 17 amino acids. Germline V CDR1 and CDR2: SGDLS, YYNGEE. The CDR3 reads CASGGLAGGYGTNEQFF. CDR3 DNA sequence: TGTGCCAGCGGTGGGCTAGCGGGAGGGTACGGGACAAATGAGCAGTTCTTC. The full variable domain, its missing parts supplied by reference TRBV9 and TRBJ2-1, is DSGVTQTPKHLITATGQRVTLRCSPRSGDLSVYWYQQSLDQGLQFLIQYYNGEERAKGNILERFSAQQFPDLHSELNLSSLELGDSALYFCASGGLAGGYGTNEQFFGPGTRLTVL.

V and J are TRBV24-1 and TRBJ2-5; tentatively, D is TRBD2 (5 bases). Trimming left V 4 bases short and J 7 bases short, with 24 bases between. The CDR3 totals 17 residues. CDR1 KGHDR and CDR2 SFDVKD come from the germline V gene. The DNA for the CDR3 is TGTGCCACCAGTGACCCAGAGACAAGTTCAATTGGAGGGACCCAGTACTTC. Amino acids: CATSDPETSSIGGTQYF.

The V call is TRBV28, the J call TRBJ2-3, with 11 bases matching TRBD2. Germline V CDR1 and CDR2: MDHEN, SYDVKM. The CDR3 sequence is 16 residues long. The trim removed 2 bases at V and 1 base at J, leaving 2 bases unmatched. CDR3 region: CASSLSSGRGTDTQYF. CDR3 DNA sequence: TGTGCCAGCAGTTTAAGTAGCGGGAGGGGCACAGATACGCAGTATTTT.

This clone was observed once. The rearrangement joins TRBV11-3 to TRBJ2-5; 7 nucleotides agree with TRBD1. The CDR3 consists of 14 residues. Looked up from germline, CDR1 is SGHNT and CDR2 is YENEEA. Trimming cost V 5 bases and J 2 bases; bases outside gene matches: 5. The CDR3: CASSNRGGQETQYF. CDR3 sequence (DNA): TGTGCCAGCAGCAACAGGGGTGGGCAAGAGACCCAGTACTTC.

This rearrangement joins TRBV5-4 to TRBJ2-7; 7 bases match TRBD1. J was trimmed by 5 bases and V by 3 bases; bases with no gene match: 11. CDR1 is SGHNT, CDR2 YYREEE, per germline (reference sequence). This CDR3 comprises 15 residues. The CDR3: CASSSPSQGVHEQYF. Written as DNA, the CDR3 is TGTGCCAGCAGCTCGCCTTCTCAGGGGGTACACGAGCAGTACTTC.

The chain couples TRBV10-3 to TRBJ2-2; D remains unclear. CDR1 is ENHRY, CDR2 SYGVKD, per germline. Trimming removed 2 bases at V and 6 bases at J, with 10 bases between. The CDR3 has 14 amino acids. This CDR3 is CAISEETVPGELFF. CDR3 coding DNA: TGTGCCATCAGTGAGGAAACGGTTCCCGGGGAGCTGTTTTTT.

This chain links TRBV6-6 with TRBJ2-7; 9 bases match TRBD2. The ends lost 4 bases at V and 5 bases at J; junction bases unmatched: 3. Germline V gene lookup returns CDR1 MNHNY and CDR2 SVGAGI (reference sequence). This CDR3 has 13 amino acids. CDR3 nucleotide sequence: TGTGCCAGCAGTTCTGCGGGAGGGCACGAGCAGTACTTC. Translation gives CASSSAGGHEQYF.

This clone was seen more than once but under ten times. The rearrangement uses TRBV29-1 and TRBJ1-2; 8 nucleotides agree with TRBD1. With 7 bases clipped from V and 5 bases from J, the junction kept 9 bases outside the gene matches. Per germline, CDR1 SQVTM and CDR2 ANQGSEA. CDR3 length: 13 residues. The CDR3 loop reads CSAPDREGYGYTF. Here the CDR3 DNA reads TGCAGCGCCCCGGACAGGGAAGGGTATGGCTACACCTTC. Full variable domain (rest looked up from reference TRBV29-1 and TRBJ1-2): SAVISQKPSRDICQRGTSLTIQCQVDSQVTMMFWYRQQPGQSLTLIATANQGSEATYESGFVIDKFPISRPNLTFSTLTVSNMSPEDSSIYLCSAPDREGYGYTFGSGTRLTVV.

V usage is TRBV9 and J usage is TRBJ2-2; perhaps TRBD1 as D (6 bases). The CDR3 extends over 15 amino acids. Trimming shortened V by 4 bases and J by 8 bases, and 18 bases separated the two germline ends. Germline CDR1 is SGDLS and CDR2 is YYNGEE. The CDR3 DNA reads TGTGCCAGCAGCTCACAGGGTCATGGTCGGGGGGAGCTGTTTTTT. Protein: CASSSQGHGRGELFF.

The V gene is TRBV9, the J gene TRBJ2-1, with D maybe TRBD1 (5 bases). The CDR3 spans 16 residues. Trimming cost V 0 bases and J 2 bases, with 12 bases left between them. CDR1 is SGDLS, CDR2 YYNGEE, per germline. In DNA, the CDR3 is TGTGCCAGCAGCGTAGAGGTGGACACAACCTACAATGAGCAGTTCTTC. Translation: CASSVEVDTTYNEQFF.

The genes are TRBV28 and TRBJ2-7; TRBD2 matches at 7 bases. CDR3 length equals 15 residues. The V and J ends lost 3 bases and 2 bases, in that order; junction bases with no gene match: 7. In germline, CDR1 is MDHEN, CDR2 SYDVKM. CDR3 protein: CASSLGREWAYEQYF. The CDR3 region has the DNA TGTGCCAGCAGTTTGGGGCGGGAGTGGGCCTACGAGCAGTACTTC.

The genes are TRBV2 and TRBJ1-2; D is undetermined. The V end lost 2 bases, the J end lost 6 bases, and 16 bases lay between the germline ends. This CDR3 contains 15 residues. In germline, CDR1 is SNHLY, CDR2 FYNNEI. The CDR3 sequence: CASSERGRGIHGYTF. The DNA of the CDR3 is TGTGCCAGCAGTGAACGCGGACGGGGTATCCATGGCTACACCTTC.

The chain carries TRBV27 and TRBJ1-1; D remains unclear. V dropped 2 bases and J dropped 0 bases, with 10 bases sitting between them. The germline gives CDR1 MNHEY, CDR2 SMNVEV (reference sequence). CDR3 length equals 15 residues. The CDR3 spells CASSLSPGLNTEAFF. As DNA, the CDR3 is TGTGCCAGCAGTTTAAGTCCAGGTCTGAACACTGAAGCTTTCTTT.

CDR3 residues: CASSSDRGYGYTF. The CDR3 coding sequence is TGTGCCAGCAGCTCTGACAGGGGATATGGCTACACCTTC. The chain has TRBV11-2 and TRBJ1-2, with 8 nucleotides matching TRBD1. CDR3 length equals 13 residues. J lost 5 bases, V lost 4 bases, and 3 bases had no gene match. Germline values: CDR1 SGHAT, CDR2 FQNNGV.

The CDR3 bases are TGTGCCAGCAGCTTCCCATCGGGAACTAGCGGGAGGGAGGACAATGAGCAGTTCTTC. As protein: CASSFPSGTSGREDNEQFF. This chain links TRBV7-9 with TRBJ2-1, with TRBD2 matching over 13 bases. Germline V lookup: CDR1 SEHNR, CDR2 FQNEAQ (reference sequence). The J segment lost 5 bases and the V segment lost 3 bases, leaving 13 bases of the junction unmatched. This CDR3 has 19 residues.

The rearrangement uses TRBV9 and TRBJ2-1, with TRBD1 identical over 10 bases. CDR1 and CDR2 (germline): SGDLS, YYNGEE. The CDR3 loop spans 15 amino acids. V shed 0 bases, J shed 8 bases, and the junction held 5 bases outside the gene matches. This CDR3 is CASSVGGGQGYEQFF. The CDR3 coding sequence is TGTGCCAGCAGCGTAGGCGGGGGACAGGGGTATGAGCAGTTCTTC.

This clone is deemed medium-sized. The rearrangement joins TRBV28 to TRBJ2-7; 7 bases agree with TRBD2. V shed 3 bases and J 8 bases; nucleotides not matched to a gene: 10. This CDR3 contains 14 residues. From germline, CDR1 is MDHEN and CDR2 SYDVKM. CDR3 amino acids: CASSFPAGDPKQYF. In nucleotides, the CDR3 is TGTGCCAGCAGTTTCCCTGCGGGGGACCCCAAGCAGTACTTC.

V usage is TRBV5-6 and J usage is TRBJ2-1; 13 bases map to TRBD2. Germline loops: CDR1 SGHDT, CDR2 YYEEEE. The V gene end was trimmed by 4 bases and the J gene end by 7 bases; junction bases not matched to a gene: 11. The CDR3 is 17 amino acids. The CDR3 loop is CASSTGLAGVRFNEQFF. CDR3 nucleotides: TGTGCCAGCAGCACCGGACTAGCGGGAGTTAGATTTAATGAGCAGTTCTTC.

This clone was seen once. The CDR3 bases are TGTGCCAGCAGCCGCAGGACTAGGAATGGCAATGAGCAGTTCTTC. This translates into CASSRRTRNGNEQFF. This chain connects TRBV3-1 (or the pseudogene TRBV3-2) to TRBJ2-1, with 7 bases lining up with TRBD2. Trimming took 4 bases from V and 6 from J; bases not matched to a gene: 9. The CDR3 consists of 15 residues. Germline-derived CDR1 and CDR2 are LGHDT and YNNKEL (reference sequence).

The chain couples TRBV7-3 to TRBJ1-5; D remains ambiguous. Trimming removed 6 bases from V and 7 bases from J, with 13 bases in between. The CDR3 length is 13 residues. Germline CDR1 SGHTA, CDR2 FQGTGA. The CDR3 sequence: CASSVGVGQPQHF. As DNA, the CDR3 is TGTGCCAGCAGTGTCGGGGTAGGCCAGCCCCAGCATTTT.

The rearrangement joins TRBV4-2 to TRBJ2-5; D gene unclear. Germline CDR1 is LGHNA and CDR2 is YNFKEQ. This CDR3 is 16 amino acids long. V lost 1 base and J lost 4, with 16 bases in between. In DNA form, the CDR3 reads TGTGCCAGCAGCCAAGGGTCAATAGCAGCTCGAGAGACCCAGTACTTC. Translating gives CASSQGSIAARETQYF.

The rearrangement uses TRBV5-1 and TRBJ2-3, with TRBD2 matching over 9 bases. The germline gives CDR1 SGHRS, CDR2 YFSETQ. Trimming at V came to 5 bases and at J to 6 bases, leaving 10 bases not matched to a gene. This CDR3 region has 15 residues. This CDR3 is CASRENSGSSDTQYF. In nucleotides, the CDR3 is TGCGCCAGCAGAGAAAATAGCGGGAGTTCGGATACGCAGTATTTT.

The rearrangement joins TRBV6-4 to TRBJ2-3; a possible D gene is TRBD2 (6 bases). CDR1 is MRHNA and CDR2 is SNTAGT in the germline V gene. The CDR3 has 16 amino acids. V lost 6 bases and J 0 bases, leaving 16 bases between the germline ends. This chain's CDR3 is CASSRTNDASTDTQYF. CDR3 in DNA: TGTGCCAGCAGCAGGACTAATGATGCTAGCACAGATACGCAGTATTTT.

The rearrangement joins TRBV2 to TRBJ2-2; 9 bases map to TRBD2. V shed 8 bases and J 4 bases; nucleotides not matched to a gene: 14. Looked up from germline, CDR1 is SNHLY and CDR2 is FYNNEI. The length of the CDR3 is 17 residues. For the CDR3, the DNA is TGTGCCAGCTGCGGGGATCTAGCGGGAAGGGGCACCGGGGAGCTGTTTTTT. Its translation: CASCGDLAGRGTGELFF.

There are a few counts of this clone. CDR3 in DNA: TGTGCCAGCGACCCTAAGGGGATGGGGGGAACCTACAATGAGCAGTTCTTC. Protein product: CASDPKGMGGTYNEQFF. The V call is TRBV5-6, the J call TRBJ2-1, with D possibly being TRBD2 (6 bases). CDR1 is SGHDT, CDR2 YYEEEE, per germline. The ends were cut back, 7 bases at V and 2 bases at J, with 22 bases in the middle. CDR3 length equals 17 residues.

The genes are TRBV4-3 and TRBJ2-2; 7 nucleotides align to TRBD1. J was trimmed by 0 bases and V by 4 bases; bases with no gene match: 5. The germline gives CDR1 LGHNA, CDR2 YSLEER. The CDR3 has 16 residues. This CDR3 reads CASSPGQFANTGELFF. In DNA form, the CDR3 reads TGCGCCAGCAGCCCGGGACAGTTCGCGAACACCGGGGAGCTGTTTTTT.